This T cell receptor (beta chain) was retrieved from a study of human T cells and chemical hapten exposure. Study-level background: In the sensitization step, 2% DPC was placed on 2 cm by 2 cm of upper inner arm skin.

Time point indicated: patch test 1, 2 weeks after DPC sensitization. Treatment given: therapeutic diphenylcyclopropenone sensitization with weekly scalp DPC. The CDR3 loop spans 15 amino acids. CDR1 MNHNS and CDR2 SASEGT come from the germline V gene. V lost 8 bases and J lost 3, with 17 bases in between. Original handling: Counts of TCRs in each sample centred on a median of about 99,000 and extended from approximately 21,000 to 630,000. TCRdb recomputed calls from the RACE reads with MiXCR, one row per CDR3 protein. The V and J calls and clone size come from TCRdb's table, not from the authors' own analysis. The sample lists under 200,000 distinct CDR3 sequences; approximately 15% were seen once.

This sequence joins TRBV6-1 and TRBJ1-5; D perhaps matches TRBD1 (6 bases). The sequence was obtained from a woman aged 25 to 45 with alopecia areata. Some clones in this sample may be carry-over from other donors' samples. This material consisted of whole blood, taken in connection with sensitization to the hapten diphenylcyclopropenone (DPC). The CDR3 here is CASGDIQGLNQPQHF. CDR3 DNA sequence: TGTGCCAGCGGGGATATACAGGGTCTCAATCAGCCCCAGCATTTT.